Below, 30 T cell receptor beta chains from the same sample are listed, as sequenced in a study of blood T cell repertoires in COVID-19. Sequencing was performed with immunoSEQ multiplex PCR; in TCRdb, only in-frame clones are kept and a portion is missing. The sample includes 350,000 or so clones, approximately 89% of them seen just once. Material: peripheral blood. These receptors all stem from a woman aged 25-40 years with COVID-19, enrolled during active disease.

A single count supports this clone. The chain employs TRBV7-6 and TRBJ2-2; unclear D gene. Germline-derived CDR1 and CDR2 are SGHVS and FNYEAQ. CDR3 length equals 14 residues. Trimming left V 1 base short and J 4 bases short, with 7 bases between. The CDR3 loop is CASSLGGSTGELFF. Here the CDR3 DNA reads TGTGCCAGCAGCTTAGGAGGAAGCACCGGGGAGCTGTTTTTT.

This clone was seen once. The chain carries TRBV4-1 and TRBJ1-2; D not resolved. Deletions cut 0 bases from V and 2 bases from J, with 13 bases between. The germline V gene has CDR1 MGHRA and CDR2 YSYEKL. The CDR3 has 16 residues. The CDR3 sequence is CASSQDPTGPNYGYTF. CDR3 bases: TGCGCCAGCAGCCAAGACCCCACTGGGCCAAACTATGGCTACACCTTC.

This clone was detected many times. This sequence joins TRBV5-1 and TRBJ1-2; 7 bases match TRBD1. This CDR3 spans 15 amino acids. Germline V gives CDR1 SGHRS, CDR2 YFSETQ. The V segment lost 0 bases and the J segment 5 bases; nucleotides outside the gene matches: 7. The CDR3 is CASSLEGGAGYGYTF. The CDR3, as DNA: TGCGCCAGCAGCTTGGAAGGGGGCGCTGGGTATGGCTACACCTTC.

The chain uses TRBV7-9 and TRBJ1-2; 7 bases agree with TRBD1. V was clipped by 5 bases and J by 4 bases; unmatched bases: 7. This CDR3 region has 14 residues. Germline V gene lookup returns CDR1 SEHNR and CDR2 FQNEAQ (reference sequence). CDR3 nucleotides: TGTGCCAGCAGCCCCGGACAGGAAGTCTATGGCTACACCTTC. This sequence encodes CASSPGQEVYGYTF. Variable domain in full (rest from reference TRBV7-9 and TRBJ1-2): DTGVSQNPRHKITKRGQNVTFRCDPISEHNRLYWYRQTLGQGPEFLTYFQNEAQLEKSRLLSDRFSAERPKGSFSTLEIQRTEQGDSAMYLCASSPGQEVYGYTFGSGTRLTVV.

This clone was recorded a few times. The chain employs TRBV4-1 and TRBJ2-7; TRBD2 might be the D (7 bases). CDR1 and CDR2 from the germline V gene are MGHRA and YSYEKL. V lost 6 bases and J lost 4, with 19 bases in between. CDR3 length: 15 residues. CDR3 amino acids: CASSHASGGGYEQYF. The CDR3 bases are TGCGCCAGCAGTCATGCGTCGGGGGGCGGGTACGAGCAGTACTTC.

The table lists this clone with a few counts. The J gene is TRBJ1-2, the V gene TRBV18; 9 nucleotides agree with TRBD1. CDR1 is KGHSH and CDR2 is LQKENI in the germline V gene. The junction had 4 bases not matched to a gene; V was cut back by 3 bases and J by 8 bases. The length of the CDR3 is 13 residues. CDR3 nucleotide sequence: TGTGCCAGCTCACCCTGGACAGGGGAGGGCTACACCTTC. This sequence encodes CASSPWTGEGYTF.

In nucleotides, the CDR3 is TGCAGCGGTGGACAGCTCCAAGAGACCCAGTACTTC. It encodes CSGGQLQETQYF. The chain couples TRBV29-1 to TRBJ2-5; maybe TRBD1 (6 bases). The germline gives CDR1 SQVTM, CDR2 ANQGSEA. The CDR3 length is 12 residues. The germline V and J ends were trimmed by 7 bases and 1 base, with 10 bases remaining between them. Looking up the rest from reference TRBV29-1 and TRBJ2-5 gives the full variable domain: SAVISQKPSRDICQRGTSLTIQCQVDSQVTMMFWYRQQPGQSLTLIATANQGSEATYESGFVIDKFPISRPNLTFSTLTVSNMSPEDSSIYLCSGGQLQETQYFGPGTRLLVL.

The rearrangement joins TRBV4-1 to TRBJ2-3; D gene unclear. Germline CDR1 and CDR2: MGHRA and YSYEKL. V gave up 3 bases and J gave up 4 bases, with 5 bases separating them. The CDR3 is 12 residues long. Here the CDR3 DNA reads TGCGCCAGCAGCCAGCGAGCAGATACGCAGTATTTT. This sequence encodes CASSQRADTQYF.

The chain couples TRBV18 to TRBJ1-3; D is possibly TRBD1 (6 bases). In germline, CDR1 is KGHSH, CDR2 LQKENI. V shed 8 bases and J shed 2 bases, with 19 bases lying between them. This CDR3 is built from 16 residues. The CDR3 DNA sequence: TGTGCCAGCCGCGAACAGGGAATACGTGCTGGAAACACCATATATTTT. Translating gives CASREQGIRAGNTIYF.

The chain's CDR3 is CASSWDFGSPLHF. CDR3 sequence (DNA): TGTGCCAGCAGCTGGGACTTTGGTTCACCCCTCCACTTT. The chain has TRBV7-3 and TRBJ1-6, with D possibly being TRBD1 (5 bases). V was cut by 4 bases and J by 9 bases, with 10 bases left in between. The CDR3 totals 13 residues. Germline CDR1 is SGHTA and CDR2 is FQGTGA.

This clone was counted only a few times. This chain uses TRBV6-5 with TRBJ2-7; TRBD1 agrees at 8 bases. V lost 6 bases to trimming and J lost 6 bases; unmatched junction nucleotides: 4. The CDR3 has 12 residues. Germline CDR1 reads MNHEY; CDR2 reads SVGAGI. CDR3 nucleotides: TGTGCCAGCAGGACAGGGGACGGCGAGCAGTACTTC. This codes for CASRTGDGEQYF.

The chain recombines TRBV19 with TRBJ2-1; 10 bases align to TRBD2. The V gene end was trimmed by 8 bases and the J gene end by 5 bases; junction bases not matched to a gene: 6. The CDR3 spans 14 residues. Germline V gives CDR1 LNHDA, CDR2 SQIVND (reference sequence). The DNA for the CDR3 is TGTGCCAGTTTTAGCGGGGGGTTTAACAATGAGCAGTTCTTC. Protein sequence: CASFSGGFNNEQFF. Looking up the rest from reference TRBV19 and TRBJ2-1 gives the full variable domain: DGGITQSPKYLFRKEGQNVTLSCEQNLNHDAMYWYRQDPGQGLRLIYYSQIVNDFQKGDIAEGYSVSREKKESFPLTVTSAQKNPTAFYLCASFSGGFNNEQFFGPGTRLTVL.

This chain uses TRBV6-5 with TRBJ1-1; TRBD1 agrees at 7 bases. The CDR3 extends over 13 amino acids. The germline gives CDR1 MNHEY, CDR2 SVGAGI. Trimming at V came to 7 bases and at J to 4 bases, leaving 6 bases not matched to a gene. CDR3 DNA sequence: TGTGCCAGCAAGCGACAGGGAAGCACTGAAGCTTTCTTT. Translation: CASKRQGSTEAFF.

V usage is TRBV5-4 and J usage is TRBJ1-1; TRBD1 aligns across 8 bases. Germline values: CDR1 SGHNT, CDR2 YYREEE (reference sequence). The junction had 8 bases not matched to a gene; V was cut back by 4 bases and J by 6 bases. The CDR3 has 14 amino acids. In DNA, the CDR3 is TGTGCCAGCAGCAAAGGACAGGGTAACGCTGAAGCTTTCTTT. Translating it yields CASSKGQGNAEAFF.

The V and J genes are TRBV5-6 and TRBJ2-3; TRBD1 matches 9 bases. CDR3 length: 16 residues. The V gene's germline CDR1 is SGHDT and CDR2 YYEEEE. V trimming: 4 bases; J trimming: 2 bases; junction bases outside the gene matches: 8. DNA for the CDR3: TGTGCCAGCAGCGCCTCCGGGACAGGGACCACAGATACGCAGTATTTT. It codes for CASSASGTGTTDTQYF.

The sample holds a few counts of this clone. This chain joins TRBV2 and TRBJ2-2; D may be TRBD2 (6 bases). This CDR3 has 14 amino acids. Germline lookup yields CDR1 SNHLY and CDR2 FYNNEI. V lost 6 bases to trimming and J lost 4 bases, with 12 bases between them. This chain's CDR3 is CASRVNGGTGELFF. For the CDR3, the DNA is TGTGCCAGCAGGGTTAACGGGGGCACCGGGGAGCTGTTTTTT. Complete variable domain (other parts from reference TRBV2 and TRBJ2-2): EPEVTQTPSHQVTQMGQEVILRCVPISNHLYFYWYRQILGQKVEFLVSFYNNEISEKSEIFDDQFSVERPDGSNFTLKIRSTKLEDSAMYFCASRVNGGTGELFFGEGSRLTVL.

The rearrangement joins TRBV30 to TRBJ2-1; TRBD1 matches 8 bases. The germline V gene encodes CDR1 GTSNPN and CDR2 SVGIG (reference sequence). V shed 3 bases, J shed 8 bases, and the junction held 9 bases outside the gene matches. This CDR3 comprises 14 residues. The CDR3 protein is CAWSGTGPGDEQFF. For the CDR3, the DNA is TGTGCCTGGAGCGGGACAGGACCGGGTGATGAGCAGTTCTTC.

V is TRBV7-6 and J is TRBJ1-4, with D hard to call. V lost 8 bases, J lost 0 bases, and 16 bases lay in between. The germline gives CDR1 SGHVS, CDR2 FNYEAQ. This CDR3 is built from 16 residues. CDR3 region: CASGGRDPTTNEKLFF. As DNA, the CDR3 is TGTGCCAGCGGAGGGCGCGACCCGACAACTAATGAAAAACTGTTTTTT.

This chain joins TRBV18 and TRBJ1-3; 7 nucleotides align to TRBD1. The CDR3 is made up of 13 amino acids. Germline lookup yields CDR1 KGHSH and CDR2 LQKENI. V lost 5 bases and J lost 6; bases outside the gene matches: 4. The CDR3: CASSTGQLNTIYF. The CDR3 nucleotides are TGTGCCAGCTCAACGGGACAGCTAAACACCATATATTTT.

The V call is TRBV14, the J call TRBJ1-2; no definite D call. CDR1 is SGHDN, CDR2 FVKESK, per germline. CDR3 length equals 13 residues. Trimming took off 3 bases at V and 3 bases at J, with 8 bases between the two ends. The CDR3 nucleotides read TGTGCCAGCAGCCATCTTTCAGACTATGGCTACACCTTC. Protein product: CASSHLSDYGYTF.

The rearrangement joins TRBV5-3 to TRBJ1-1; 7 nucleotides align to TRBD1. TRBV5-3 is recorded as an ORF, its role being uncertain. CDR3 length: 14 residues. After removal of 4 bases from V and 3 bases from J, the junction contained 6 bases not matched to a gene. This CDR3 reads CARSPGTGDTEAFF. CDR3 bases: TGTGCCAGAAGCCCCGGCACAGGGGACACTGAAGCTTTCTTT.

J is TRBJ1-1 and V is TRBV18; the match to TRBD1 covers 9 bases. CDR1 and CDR2 from the germline V gene are KGHSH and LQKENI. This CDR3 spans 18 amino acids. Trimming took 2 bases from V and 0 from J; bases not matched to a gene: 10. The CDR3 DNA is TGTGCCAGCTCACCAAAGGTGGACAGGGGCAGGATGAACACTGAAGCTTTCTTT. As protein: CASSPKVDRGRMNTEAFF.

The CDR3 loop reads CASSPTSSYNEQFF. CDR3 DNA: TGTGCCAGCTCACCAACTAGCTCCTACAATGAGCAGTTCTTC. The gene calls are TRBV18 and TRBJ2-1, with TRBD2 as a possible D gene (5 bases). V dropped 2 bases and J dropped 0 bases, with 5 bases sitting between them. The germline V gene has CDR1 KGHSH and CDR2 LQKENI. The CDR3 length is 14 residues.

The J gene is TRBJ1-1, the V gene TRBV5-4; D call uncertain. The CDR3 is 13 residues long. Germline CDR1 reads SGHNT; CDR2 reads YYREEE (reference sequence). Trimming took 5 bases from V and 5 from J, leaving 13 bases between them. The CDR3 region is CASRGDRGTEAFF. As DNA, the CDR3 is TGTGCCAGCAGGGGAGACCGAGGGACTGAAGCTTTCTTT.

The chain couples TRBV9 to TRBJ1-6; TRBD1 might be the D (5 bases). The CDR3 is 16 amino acids. CDR1 is SGDLS and CDR2 is YYNGEE in the germline V gene. V lost 0 bases and J lost 0, with 7 bases in between. The CDR3 is CASSVGQSSYNSPLHF. In DNA, the CDR3 is TGTGCCAGCAGCGTAGGACAGAGCTCCTATAATTCACCCCTCCACTTT.

This clone appeared a single time. The chain links TRBV12-3 or TRBV12-4 to TRBJ1-4, with D unresolved. The CDR3 extends over 13 amino acids. The ends were cut back, 3 bases at V and 8 bases at J, with 10 bases in the middle. The CDR3 region is CASSFPTLEKLFF. DNA of the CDR3: TGTGCCAGCAGTTTCCCTACGCTAGAAAAACTGTTTTTT.

The rearrangement joins TRBV28 to TRBJ2-5; 8 nucleotides match TRBD1. This CDR3 is 15 amino acids long. CDR1 and CDR2 (germline): MDHEN, SYDVKM. V lost 8 bases and J lost 4; bases outside the gene matches: 12. The CDR3 here is CASRLAGQVGETQYF. The CDR3 nucleotides read TGTGCCAGCCGCCTTGCGGGACAGGTCGGAGAGACCCAGTACTTC. Combining the CDR3 with reference TRBV28 and TRBJ2-5 gives the whole variable domain DVKVTQSSRYLVKRTGEKVFLECVQDMDHENMFWYRQDPGLGLRLIYFSYDVKMKEKGDIPEGYSVSREKKERFSLILESASTNQTSMYLCASRLAGQVGETQYFGPGTRLLVL.

This clone has only one observation. The chain combines TRBV18 with TRBJ1-6; TRBD1 might be the D (5 bases). Trimming cost V 4 bases and J 10 bases, with 11 bases left between them. CDR1 and CDR2 (germline): KGHSH, LQKENI. The CDR3 extends over 13 amino acids. CDR3 DNA sequence: TGTGCCAGCTCACAGGGGACTGGGTCACCCCTCCACTTT. It codes for CASSQGTGSPLHF.

The chain joins TRBV25-1 to TRBJ1-4, with TRBD1 matching 9 bases. The CDR3 length is 15 residues. Germline V lookup: CDR1 MGHDK, CDR2 SYGVNS. With V trimmed by 3 bases and J by 8 bases, 7 bases remained unmatched. The CDR3 DNA follows: TGTGCCAGCAGTGATAATTGGACAGGGGCAGAAAAACTGTTTTTT. Its translation is CASSDNWTGAEKLFF.

The chain joins TRBV5-1 to TRBJ2-2, with D possibly matching TRBD2 (6 bases). This CDR3 is 17 amino acids long. Trimming stripped 4 bases from V and 7 bases from J, with 23 bases between. Per the germline V gene, CDR1 is SGHRS and CDR2 is YFSETQ. The CDR3 loop is CASSLVRTTTYGGELFF. The CDR3 coding sequence is TGCGCCAGCAGCCTAGTAAGGACTACAACGTACGGCGGGGAGCTGTTTTTT.